This T cell receptor (beta chain) is drawn from a study of regulatory T cells in long-lasting Graves disease (dated by TCRdb to the early 2020s). Concerning the study at large: In the newly diagnosed Graves' disease group, patients had been taking antithyroid drugs for less than 3 months. This study used TCR sequencing and RNA sequencing of peripheral blood to compare persistent Graves' disease patients against newly diagnosed Graves' disease patients. The study took place in China and was registered as a clinical trial. TCR sequencing covered 13 persistent and around 20 newly diagnosed Graves' disease patients, around 35 samples in total. General findings and caveats noted by the study authors: Peripheral blood alone was examined, since thyroid tissue, which constituted the primary lesion, could not be accessed. Preferential use of TRBV28, TRBJ1-2 and TRBJ2-5 was observed in persistent disease, whereas TRBV20-1 and TRBJ2-1 were favored in newly diagnosed disease. The authors acknowledged the small sample size as a limitation that may reduce accuracy. More public clonotypes were shared among persistent patients (roughly 2,700) than among newly diagnosed patients (roughly 1,000). Only the TCR beta chain was sequenced and analyzed. Compared with newly diagnosed patients, persistent Graves' disease patients had lower TCR Shannon entropy and fewer highly expanded clones, which suggests clonal expansion.

Receptor libraries were prepared by multiplex PCR. For sequencing, an Illumina HiSeq 4000 was employed. iRepertoire HTBI primers and Arm-PCR amplification of CDR3 regions were used to construct TCR beta libraries. Before sequencing, the PCR products went through gel purification. The study's processing was this. Gene usage analysis of CDR3 amino acid clonotypes relied on the roughly 60 TRBV and 13 to 15 TRBJ segments identified across samples. Filtered high-quality paired reads were merged into contigs using COPE and FqMerger. BLAST was used to align contigs to IMGT TRBV, TRBD and TRBJ reference genes, and CDR3 was defined according to IMGT. Clonotypes above 0.1% frequency were classified as highly expanded clones. Shannon entropy was used to measure repertoire diversity, and the Gini coefficient was used to measure V-J evenness. A clonotype found in more than one individual was treated as public. In TCRdb, the public reads were trimmed at Q25 with fastp and aligned with MiXCR, with productive beta chains retained. Entries are consolidated by CDR3 protein sequence, retaining the most common genes and DNA. TCRdb assigned the V and J calls; the authors' analysis was not used. This sample holds 320,000 or so distinct CDR3 sequences; 18% were observed only once. The ten top clones hold about 39% of the sample.

Per the germline V gene, SGHTS is the CDR1 and YDEGEE is the CDR2. There are 14 amino acids in the CDR3, from cysteine to phenylalanine inclusive. CDR3 DNA is the only sequence kept; it has 42 bases, read in frame from the first base. Trimming leaves V shorter by 7 bases and J shorter by 6 bases, with the junction holding 6 bases beyond the gene matches. Taken with the paper, the label for time point translates to: newly diagnosed GD, antithyroid drugs for less than 3 months. RNA was extracted from PBMCs in TRIzol for both TCR sequencing and RNA sequencing. Graves' disease was diagnosed according to American Thyroid Association guidelines. Patients were recruited from an endocrinology department in Xi'an, China. From each patient, 7.5 to 10 milliliters of peripheral blood was collected into an EDTA anticoagulant tube. Ficoll Paque Plus density gradient separation was used to isolate PBMCs, and no additional T cell sorting was done. An Agilent 2100 Bioanalyzer and agarose gel were used to check RNA quality, and a NanoDrop 2000 was used to measure RNA concentration.

Only one count was recorded for this clonotype. Its antigen is unknown. Qualities for individual bases were not recorded, and no much larger clone is one base off. A single read constitutes weak evidence. Specimen: peripheral blood mononuclear cells (PBMCs), collected at new diagnosis, from a patient treated with antithyroid drugs. The TCR was taken from a female donor with Graves disease. Here the chain combines TRBV5-8 and TRBJ1-4; the central 10 bases match TRBD1. Here is the DNA: TGTGCCAGCGGCGCCGGGACAGGGGATGAAAAACTGTTTTTT. The encoded protein is CASGAGTGDEKLFF.